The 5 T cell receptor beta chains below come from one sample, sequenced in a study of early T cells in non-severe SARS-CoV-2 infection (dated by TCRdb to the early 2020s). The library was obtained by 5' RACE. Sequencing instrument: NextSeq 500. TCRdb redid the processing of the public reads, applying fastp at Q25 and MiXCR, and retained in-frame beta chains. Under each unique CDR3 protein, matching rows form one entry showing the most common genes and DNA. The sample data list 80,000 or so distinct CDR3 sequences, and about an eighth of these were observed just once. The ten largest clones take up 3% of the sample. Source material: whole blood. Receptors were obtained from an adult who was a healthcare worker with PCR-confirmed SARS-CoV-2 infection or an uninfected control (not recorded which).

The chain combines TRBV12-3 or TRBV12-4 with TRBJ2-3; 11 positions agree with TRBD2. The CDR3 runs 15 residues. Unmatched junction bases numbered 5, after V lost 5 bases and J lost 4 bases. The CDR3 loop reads CASSPSGRSSDTQYF. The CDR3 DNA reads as TGTGCCAGCAGTCCTAGCGGGAGGAGCTCAGATACGCAGTATTTT.

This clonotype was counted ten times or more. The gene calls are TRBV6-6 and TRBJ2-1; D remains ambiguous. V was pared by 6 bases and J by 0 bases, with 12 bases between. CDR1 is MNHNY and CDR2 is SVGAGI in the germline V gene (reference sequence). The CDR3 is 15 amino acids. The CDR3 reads CASRNSSSSYNEQFF. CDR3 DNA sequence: TGTGCCAGCAGAAACAGCTCCAGCTCCTACAATGAGCAGTTCTTC.

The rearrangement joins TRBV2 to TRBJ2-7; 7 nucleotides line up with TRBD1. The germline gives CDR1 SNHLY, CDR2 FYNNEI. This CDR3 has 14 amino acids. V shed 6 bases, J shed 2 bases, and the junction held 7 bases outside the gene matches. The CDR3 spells CASRRQGTAYEQYF. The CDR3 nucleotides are TGTGCCAGCAGAAGACAGGGTACGGCCTACGAGCAGTACTTC.

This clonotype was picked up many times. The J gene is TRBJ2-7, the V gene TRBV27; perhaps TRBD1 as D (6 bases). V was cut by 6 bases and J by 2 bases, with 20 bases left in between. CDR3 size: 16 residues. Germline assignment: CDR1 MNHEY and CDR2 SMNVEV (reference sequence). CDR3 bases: TGTGCCAGCAGCCTTGGTGGGGGCAGGCCGACCTACGAGCAGTACTTC. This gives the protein CASSLGGGRPTYEQYF.

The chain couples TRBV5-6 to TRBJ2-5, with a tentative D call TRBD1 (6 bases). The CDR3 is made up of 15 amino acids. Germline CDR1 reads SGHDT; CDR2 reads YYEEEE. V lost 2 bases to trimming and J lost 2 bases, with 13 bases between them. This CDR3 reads CASSFRQGRQETQYF. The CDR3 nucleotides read TGTGCCAGCAGCTTTCGGCAGGGGCGGCAAGAGACCCAGTACTTC.